A single sample gave rise to the 7 T cell receptor beta chains below, sequenced in a study of blood T cell repertoires in COVID-19. Here immunoSEQ multiplex PCR was the method, and the copy in TCRdb shows in-frame clones only, minus some. The top ten hold around 4.5% of the sample, which has about 130,000 clones, roughly 89% seen once. The material sequenced was peripheral blood. These receptors all come from a man aged 55 to 69 with COVID-19, enrolled during active disease.

The rearrangement links TRBV7-9 to TRBJ1-2, with TRBD1 matching 8 bases. Germline CDR1 is SEHNR and CDR2 is FQNEAQ (reference sequence). V lost 2 bases to trimming and J lost 8 bases; unmatched junction nucleotides: 7. CDR3 length: 14 amino acids. CDR3 sequence (DNA): TGTGCCAGCAGCTTAACAGGGGGACGATTCGGCTACACCTTC. Residues: CASSLTGGRFGYTF.

The chain combines TRBV30 with TRBJ1-1; D is ambiguous. The CDR3 runs 12 residues. With 3 bases removed from V and 5 bases from J, the gap between germline ends came to 10 bases. Germline V gives CDR1 GTSNPN, CDR2 SVGIG (reference sequence). CDR3 bases: TGTGCCTGGAGGGAGGTCGATACTGAAGCTTTCTTT. Translating gives CAWREVDTEAFF. Full variable domain (remainder filled in from reference TRBV30 and TRBJ1-1): SQTIHQWPATLVQPVGSPLSLECTVEGTSNPNLYWYRQAAGRGLQLLFYSVGIGQISSEVPQNLSASRPQDRQFILSSKKLLLSDSGFYLCAWREVDTEAFFGQGTRLTVV.

The rearrangement joins TRBV5-1 to TRBJ1-1, with a tentative D call TRBD1 (6 bases). The germline V and J ends were trimmed by 5 bases and 3 bases, with 20 bases remaining between them. The CDR3 runs to 16 residues. Germline V CDR1 and CDR2: SGHRS, YFSETQ. In DNA form, the CDR3 reads TGCGCCAGCAGGGGAGGGGGGTGGTATGGATACACTGAAGCTTTCTTT. Protein sequence: CASRGGGWYGYTEAFF. Together with reference TRBV5-1 and TRBJ1-1, the CDR3 gives the full variable domain: KAGVTQTPRYLIKTRGQQVTLSCSPISGHRSVSWYQQTPGQGLQFLFEYFSETQRNKGNFPGRFSGRQFSNSRSEMNVSTLELGDSALYLCASRGGGWYGYTEAFFGQGTRLTVV.

DNA for the CDR3: TGTGCCAGTAGTATCTGGGGCCAGGGGGCTGGCTACACCTTC. This encodes CASSIWGQGAGYTF. The chain recombines TRBV19 with TRBJ1-2, with 8 bases matching TRBD1. V dropped 3 bases and J dropped 7; count of bases not matched to a gene: 7. The CDR3 has 14 residues. Germline V lookup: CDR1 LNHDA, CDR2 SQIVND (reference sequence).

The chain links TRBV7-8 to TRBJ2-1; a possible D gene is TRBD1 (6 bases). V was trimmed by 1 base and J by 6 bases, leaving 13 bases between them. The CDR3 length is 15 residues. CDR1 is SGHVS and CDR2 is FQNEAQ in the germline V gene. CDR3: CASSLVSRGVNEQFF. Here the CDR3 DNA reads TGTGCCAGCAGCTTAGTTAGCAGGGGAGTCAATGAGCAGTTCTTC.

V gene TRBV6-5 combines with J gene TRBJ1-2; the D gene is possibly TRBD1 (5 bases). The V gene's germline CDR1 is MNHEY and CDR2 SVGAGI. V lost 0 bases to trimming and J lost 6 bases, with 17 bases between them. The CDR3 has 16 amino acids. The CDR3 loop reads CASSYSGRREENGYTF. The CDR3 DNA follows: TGTGCCAGCAGTTACTCGGGGCGCAGGGAGGAAAATGGCTACACCTTC.

This rearrangement joins TRBV7-8 to TRBJ1-1; 7 nucleotides line up with TRBD1. J gave up 2 bases and V 6 bases, and 6 bases lay outside the gene matches. Per the germline V gene, CDR1 is SGHVS and CDR2 is FQNEAQ. The CDR3 runs 14 residues. CDR3 in DNA: TGTGCCAGCAGAACCGACAGGGAAAACACTGAAGCTTTCTTT. Its translation is CASRTDRENTEAFF.